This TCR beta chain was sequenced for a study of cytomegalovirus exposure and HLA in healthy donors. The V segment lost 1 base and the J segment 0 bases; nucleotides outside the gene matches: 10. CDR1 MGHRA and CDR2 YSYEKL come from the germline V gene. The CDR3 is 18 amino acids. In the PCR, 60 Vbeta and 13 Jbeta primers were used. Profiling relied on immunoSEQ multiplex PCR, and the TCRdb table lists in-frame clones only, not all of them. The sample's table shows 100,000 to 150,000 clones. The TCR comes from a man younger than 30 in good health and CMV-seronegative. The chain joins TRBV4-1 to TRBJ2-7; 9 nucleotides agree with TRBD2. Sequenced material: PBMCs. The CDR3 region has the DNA TGCGCCAGCAGCCAAGTAGGAACCTTAGCGGGAGTCTCCTACGAGCAGTACTTC. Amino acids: CASSQVGTLAGVSYEQYF.